This record covers a single TCR beta chain. The V gene end was trimmed by 5 bases and the J gene end by 0 bases; junction bases not matched to a gene: 13. The germline CDR1 and CDR2 sequences are DFQATT and SNEGSKA (reference sequence). The CDR3 has 18 amino acids. The data were taken from a study of blood T cells in healthy people across ages. The sample providers were healthy Caucasian people from Russia, aged roughly 6 to 95. Primed by a sample-barcoded 5' primer and a J-beta primer mix, a second PCR proceeded for 7 to 11 cycles. MiXCR was run by TCRdb on the 5' RACE reads, yielding one entry per CDR3 protein. The table includes some 710,000 distinct CDR3 sequences, about 46% detected once.

Sequenced: blood. This sequence originates from a man aged 80 or over in good health. V gene TRBV20-1 combines with J gene TRBJ2-7, with 13 bases fitting TRBD2. CDR3 sequence (DNA): TGCAGTGCTCTTACGCCGGGACTAGCGGGAAGGAGCTCCTACGAGCAGTACTTC. This translates into CSALTPGLAGRSSYEQYF.